The rows below give T cell receptor beta chains drawn from one sample of a study of cytotoxic CD8 clonotypes in ibrutinib-treated CLL. Using immunoSEQ multiplex PCR, the repertoire was profiled, and TCRdb retains in-frame clones only, with some absent. The repertoire holds about 40,000 clones, with about 70% as singletons. Sequencing was performed on PBMCs, taken at disease progression, from a patient treated with ibrutinib. Receptors were obtained from a human donor with chronic lymphocytic leukemia. CDR3s include the opening cysteine and the closing phenylalanine or tryptophan. D genes are given only for firm matches. Clone size appears in some rows only: once, few, many, or a class for an expanded clone.

d_call: NA
j_call: TRBJ2-7
clone_size: NA
v_call: TRBV2
cdr3_nt: TGTGCCAGCCTAACGGCCGGGAACGAGCAGTACTTC
cdr3_aa: CASLTAGNEQYF

d_call: TRBD1
j_call: TRBJ1-1
clone_size: NA
v_call: TRBV6-6
cdr3_nt: TGTGCCAGCAGTCTTCCAGGGGGAAAGACTGAAGCTTTCTTT
cdr3_aa: CASSLPGGKTEAFF

d_call: NA
j_call: TRBJ2-7
clone_size: NA
v_call: TRBV28
cdr3_nt: TGTGCCAGCGGGGCGGAGAGGGTGTTC
cdr3_aa: CASGAERVF

d_call: NA
j_call: TRBJ1-5
clone_size: few
v_call: TRBV6-1
cdr3_nt: TGTGCCAGCACCGGTGGGGCCCAGCATTTT
cdr3_aa: CASTGGAQHF

d_call: TRBD2
j_call: TRBJ2-7
clone_size: few
v_call: TRBV27
cdr3_nt: TGTGCCAGCAGTCCGCGACTAGCGGGACCCTACGAGCAGTACTTC
cdr3_aa: CASSPRLAGPYEQYF

d_call: NA
j_call: TRBJ2-5
clone_size: NA
v_call: TRBV18
cdr3_nt: TGTGCCAGCTCACCGAACAGGGAAGAGACCCAGTACTTC
cdr3_aa: CASSPNREETQYF

d_call: NA
j_call: TRBJ2-2
clone_size: NA
v_call: TRBV25-1
cdr3_nt: TGTGCCAGCAGTTTCCCCTCCGGGTCCCCGGGCACCGGGGAGCTGTTTTTT
cdr3_aa: CASSFPSGSPGTGELFF

d_call: NA
j_call: TRBJ2-1
clone_size: NA
v_call: TRBV9
cdr3_nt: TGTGCCAGCAGCGTAGCGGCTGTCGGGTACAATGAGCAGTTCTTC
cdr3_aa: CASSVAAVGYNEQFF

d_call: NA
j_call: TRBJ2-5
clone_size: NA
v_call: TRBV28
cdr3_nt: TGTGCCAGCAGCCCCGCGGGGAGGAAGCACCAAGAGACCCAGTACTTC
cdr3_aa: CASSPAGRKHQETQYF

d_call: NA
j_call: TRBJ1-1
clone_size: few
v_call: TRBV7-9
cdr3_nt: TGTGCCAGCAGCTTACTTGGGGGACCGAACACTGAAGCTTTCTTT
cdr3_aa: CASSLLGGPNTEAFF

d_call: NA
j_call: TRBJ1-2
clone_size: NA
v_call: TRBV28
cdr3_nt: TGTGCCAGCAGTTGGCAGGGCGTGCGGGGCTACACCTTC
cdr3_aa: CASSWQGVRGYTF

d_call: NA
j_call: TRBJ2-2
clone_size: medium-sized
v_call: TRBV4-1
cdr3_nt: TGCGCCAGCAGCCAAGATGGGGAGAACACCGGGGAGCTGTTTTTT
cdr3_aa: CASSQDGENTGELFF

d_call: TRBD1
j_call: TRBJ1-5
clone_size: few
v_call: TRBV2
cdr3_nt: TGTGCCACGGCTGGGACAGGCGATAGCAATCAGCCCCAGCATTTT
cdr3_aa: CATAGTGDSNQPQHF

d_call: NA
j_call: TRBJ1-4
clone_size: NA
v_call: TRBV6-1
cdr3_nt: TGTGCCAGCAGTGATTTGGGAGGGGTTCGGGAAAAACTGTTTTTT
cdr3_aa: CASSDLGGVREKLFF

d_call: TRBD2
j_call: TRBJ2-5
clone_size: NA
v_call: TRBV19
cdr3_nt: TGTGCCAGTAGTAAATTTAGCGGGAGTTGGGAGACCCAGTACTTC
cdr3_aa: CASSKFSGSWETQYF

d_call: NA
j_call: TRBJ2-5
clone_size: NA
v_call: TRBV28
cdr3_nt: TGTGCCAGCAGTCTGGTACAAGAGACCCAGTACTTC
cdr3_aa: CASSLVQETQYF

d_call: TRBD2
j_call: TRBJ2-5
clone_size: few
v_call: TRBV6-5
cdr3_nt: TGTGCCAGCAGTTACTCCGGGGGGGCGGAGACCCAGTACTTC
cdr3_aa: CASSYSGGAETQYF

d_call: NA
j_call: TRBJ1-2
clone_size: NA
v_call: TRBV25-1
cdr3_nt: TGTGCCAGCAGTGAACCCGGATTTAACTATGGCTACACCTTC
cdr3_aa: CASSEPGFNYGYTF

d_call: NA
j_call: TRBJ2-3
clone_size: NA
v_call: TRBV7-9
cdr3_nt: TGTGCCAGCAGCGGCCAAACAGATACGCAGTATTTT
cdr3_aa: CASSGQTDTQYF

d_call: NA
j_call: TRBJ1-2
clone_size: few
v_call: TRBV7-2
cdr3_nt: TGTGCCAGCAGCTTAGCGCAGGAGGATGGCTACACCTTC
cdr3_aa: CASSLAQEDGYTF

d_call: NA
j_call: TRBJ2-5
clone_size: NA
v_call: TRBV5-1
cdr3_nt: TGCGCCAGCAGCTTGGGGCAGGGGTCGTGGACCCAGTACTTC
cdr3_aa: CASSLGQGSWTQYF

d_call: NA
j_call: TRBJ2-1
clone_size: NA
v_call: TRBV25-1
cdr3_nt: TGTGCCAGCAGTGAGAGGGGGGGGGCCTTTAGCAATGAGCAGTTCTTC
cdr3_aa: CASSERGGAFSNEQFF

d_call: TRBD1
j_call: TRBJ2-5
clone_size: NA
v_call: TRBV5-6
cdr3_nt: TGTGCCAGCAGCTCAATCCGGGACAGGGGGAAAGAGACCCAGTACTTC
cdr3_aa: CASSSIRDRGKETQYF

d_call: NA
j_call: TRBJ2-7
clone_size: NA
v_call: TRBV27
cdr3_nt: TGTGCCAGCAGTTTGTCCAGGGTCTACGAGCAGTACTTC
cdr3_aa: CASSLSRVYEQYF

d_call: NA
j_call: TRBJ1-6
clone_size: NA
v_call: TRBV7-9
cdr3_nt: TGTGCCAGCAGCTCCGGACAGCTCAATAATTCACCCCTCCACTTT
cdr3_aa: CASSSGQLNNSPLHF

d_call: NA
j_call: TRBJ2-7
clone_size: few
v_call: TRBV9
cdr3_nt: TGTGCCAGCAGCGGGAGGCAGTCCTTGGGCGAGCAGTACTTC
cdr3_aa: CASSGRQSLGEQYF

d_call: NA
j_call: TRBJ2-1
clone_size: NA
v_call: TRBV6-1
cdr3_nt: TGTGCCAGCAGTGCCCCTATATTGGTACCGTACGGTAGCTCCTACAATGAGCAGTTCTTC
cdr3_aa: CASSAPILVPYGSSYNEQFF

d_call: TRBD2
j_call: TRBJ2-7
clone_size: NA
v_call: TRBV18
cdr3_nt: TGTGCCAGCTCGACGGCGAGCGGGAGCTCCTACGAGCAGTACTTC
cdr3_aa: CASSTASGSSYEQYF

d_call: NA
j_call: TRBJ2-3
clone_size: NA
v_call: TRBV5-1
cdr3_nt: TGCGCCAGCAGCTTGGCGGGAGAATCCCTTACGCAGTATTTT
cdr3_aa: CASSLAGESLTQYF

d_call: NA
j_call: TRBJ1-2
clone_size: NA
v_call: TRBV6-1
cdr3_nt: TGTGCCAGCAGTGAAGCGCATAGGGGATATTATGGCTACACCTTC
cdr3_aa: CASSEAHRGYYGYTF

d_call: TRBD2
j_call: TRBJ2-1
clone_size: once
v_call: TRBV5-8
cdr3_nt: TGTGCCAGCAGCTTCGGGACTAGCGGGAATGAGCAGTTCTTC
cdr3_aa: CASSFGTSGNEQFF

d_call: TRBD1
j_call: TRBJ1-5
clone_size: NA
v_call: TRBV2
cdr3_nt: TGTGCCAGCAGTGAAGCCCGGACAGGGGTCCAGTTGGGGTATCAGCCCCAGCATTTT
cdr3_aa: CASSEARTGVQLGYQPQHF

d_call: NA
j_call: TRBJ1-5
clone_size: once
v_call: TRBV6-6
cdr3_nt: TGTGCCAGCATGGGGGAGGCCAATCAGCCCCAGCATTTT
cdr3_aa: CASMGEANQPQHF

d_call: NA
j_call: TRBJ2-1
clone_size: NA
v_call: TRBV9
cdr3_nt: TGTGCCAGCAGCGTCCGACCACTAGCAAACGGGGATGAGCAGTTCTTC
cdr3_aa: CASSVRPLANGDEQFF

d_call: TRBD1
j_call: TRBJ2-5
clone_size: NA
v_call: TRBV27
cdr3_nt: TGTGCCAGCAGTGGGACAGGGTCTGGTGAGACCCAGTACTTC
cdr3_aa: CASSGTGSGETQYF

d_call: TRBD2
j_call: TRBJ2-1
clone_size: NA
v_call: TRBV10-3
cdr3_nt: TGTGCCATCAGGAAAGCGGGGGGGCCGAGCAATGAGCAGTTCTTC
cdr3_aa: CAIRKAGGPSNEQFF

d_call: TRBD1
j_call: TRBJ2-5
clone_size: NA
v_call: TRBV5-1
cdr3_nt: TGCGCCAGCAGCTCGGGAGGGACAGGGGGCTACCAAGAGACCCAGTACTTC
cdr3_aa: CASSSGGTGGYQETQYF

d_call: NA
j_call: TRBJ1-1
clone_size: NA
v_call: TRBV7-7
cdr3_nt: TGTGCTAGCAGCTTAGATGAGAACACTGAAGCTTTCTTT
cdr3_aa: CASSLDENTEAFF

d_call: NA
j_call: TRBJ2-7
clone_size: few
v_call: TRBV10-1
cdr3_nt: TGCGCCAGCAGTGATTGGGGCGAGCAGTACTTC
cdr3_aa: CASSDWGEQYF

d_call: NA
j_call: TRBJ2-3
clone_size: NA
v_call: TRBV2
cdr3_nt: TGTGCCAGCAAGAGTTCTCCTAGCACAGATACGCAGTATTTT
cdr3_aa: CASKSSPSTDTQYF

d_call: NA
j_call: TRBJ2-7
clone_size: few
v_call: TRBV10-2
cdr3_nt: TGCGCCAGCAGTGATGTGTTGACTCGCAGGACGGGCGAGCAGTACTTC
cdr3_aa: CASSDVLTRRTGEQYF

d_call: NA
j_call: TRBJ2-3
clone_size: NA
v_call: TRBV4-2
cdr3_nt: TGTGCCAGCAGCCCGCCAGGGGACGCGGATGCGCAGTATTTT
cdr3_aa: CASSPPGDADAQYF

d_call: NA
j_call: TRBJ2-7
clone_size: NA
v_call: TRBV28
cdr3_nt: TGTGCCAGCAGTTTTTTTATCGGAGACTACGAGCAGTACTTC
cdr3_aa: CASSFFIGDYEQYF

d_call: TRBD2
j_call: TRBJ2-5
clone_size: NA
v_call: TRBV5-1
cdr3_nt: TGCGCCAGCAGCTTGGCGACGGGACTAGCCCGGGGGCAAGAGACCCAGTACTTC
cdr3_aa: CASSLATGLARGQETQYF

d_call: NA
j_call: TRBJ2-1
clone_size: many
v_call: TRBV5-1
cdr3_nt: TGCGCCAGCAGCCCCGATAGTAATCATGGGAAGTTCTTC
cdr3_aa: CASSPDSNHGKFF

d_call: NA
j_call: TRBJ2-1
clone_size: NA
v_call: TRBV28
cdr3_nt: TGTGCCAGCAGAACCGGAGACGGGGGCTCCTACAATGAGCAGTTCTTC
cdr3_aa: CASRTGDGGSYNEQFF

d_call: NA
j_call: TRBJ2-2
clone_size: NA
v_call: TRBV29-1
cdr3_nt: TGCAGCGTTGGAGAACCGGGACCCGGGGAGCTGTTTTTT
cdr3_aa: CSVGEPGPGELFF

d_call: TRBD1
j_call: TRBJ2-3
clone_size: NA
v_call: TRBV5-4
cdr3_nt: TGTGCCAGCAGGAGCGCCGGAGGGACAGGGGGCGGGAATACGCAGTATTTT
cdr3_aa: CASRSAGGTGGGNTQYF

d_call: TRBD1
j_call: TRBJ2-7
clone_size: once
v_call: TRBV5-5
cdr3_nt: TGTGCCAGCAGCTTGGCCGGCCAGGGGGCTCCGTACGAGCAGTACTTC
cdr3_aa: CASSLAGQGAPYEQYF

d_call: TRBD2
j_call: TRBJ2-1
clone_size: NA
v_call: TRBV5-4
cdr3_nt: TGTGCCACCTCCCTGACTAGCGGCCACAATGAGCAGTTCTTC
cdr3_aa: CATSLTSGHNEQFF

d_call: NA
j_call: TRBJ1-3
clone_size: NA
v_call: TRBV10-3
cdr3_nt: TGTGCCATCAGTGAGACGAACACCATATATTTT
cdr3_aa: CAISETNTIYF

d_call: NA
j_call: TRBJ2-7
clone_size: NA
v_call: TRBV5-1
cdr3_nt: TGCGCCAGCAGCTTGTCCCAGGGCCTCTACGAGCAGTACTTC
cdr3_aa: CASSLSQGLYEQYF

d_call: NA
j_call: TRBJ1-2
clone_size: NA
v_call: TRBV29-1
cdr3_nt: TGCAGCGGTACAGGTCTTCTTAACTATGGCTACACCTTC
cdr3_aa: CSGTGLLNYGYTF

d_call: NA
j_call: TRBJ2-5
clone_size: NA
v_call: TRBV2
cdr3_nt: TGTGCCAGCAGGGGGACACGACTCCAAGAGACCCAGTACTTC
cdr3_aa: CASRGTRLQETQYF

d_call: TRBD2
j_call: TRBJ2-7
clone_size: few
v_call: TRBV7-8
cdr3_nt: TGTGCCAGCAGCTTGGAACTAGCGGGAGCTGAGCAGTACTTC
cdr3_aa: CASSLELAGAEQYF

d_call: TRBD2
j_call: TRBJ2-1
clone_size: once
v_call: TRBV28
cdr3_nt: TGTGCCAGCAGTTTACTAGCGGGAGCCAATGAGCAGTTCTTC
cdr3_aa: CASSLLAGANEQFF

d_call: TRBD1
j_call: TRBJ2-7
clone_size: NA
v_call: TRBV7-7
cdr3_nt: TGTGCTAGCAGCTTGGGACAGGGGAGCTCCTACGAGCAGTACTTC
cdr3_aa: CASSLGQGSSYEQYF

d_call: NA
j_call: TRBJ2-2
clone_size: few
v_call: TRBV15
cdr3_nt: TGTGCCACCAGCAGAGATCGAGGGTCCGGGGAGCTGTTTTTT
cdr3_aa: CATSRDRGSGELFF

d_call: TRBD2
j_call: TRBJ2-3
clone_size: NA
v_call: TRBV7-9
cdr3_nt: TGTGCCAGCAGCCGACCTAGCGGAAGCACAGATACGCAGTATTTT
cdr3_aa: CASSRPSGSTDTQYF